This TCR beta chain was identified in a study of blood T cell repertoires in COVID-19. Germline CDR1 SGHRS, CDR2 YFSETQ. This CDR3 contains 17 residues. After removal of 4 bases from V and 2 bases from J, the junction contained 7 bases not matched to a gene. Original analysis: Reference gene primer amplification yielded estimated nucleated cell counts. The assay was immunoSEQ multiplex PCR, and TCRdb's table has in-frame clones only and misses some. V and J calls plus clone size are reproduced from that table; the DNA served to infer D and trimming. The table records 110,000 to 150,000 clones, approximately 80% of them present only once.

V gene TRBV5-1 combines with J gene TRBJ1-4; TRBD1 aligns across 11 bases. Sample: peripheral blood. The TCR was taken from a human donor in a cohort sampled during active COVID-19. The CDR3 sequence: CASSRRDRGTTNEKLFF. DNA of the CDR3: TGCGCCAGCAGCAGAAGGGACAGGGGGACGACTAATGAAAAACTGTTTTTT.